Shown below are 19 T cell receptor beta chains from a single sample sequenced in a study of cytomegalovirus exposure and HLA in healthy donors. The PCR was carried out with 60 Vbeta primers and 13 Jbeta primers. Only in-frame clones appear in the TCRdb table, and some are missing; sequencing was by immunoSEQ multiplex PCR. The sample shows just over 150,000 clones, 82% of them seen only once. Sequencing used PBMCs. The receptors were sampled from a woman in her forties or fifties in good health and CMV-seropositive.

The chain couples TRBV7-6 to TRBJ1-6; TRBD1 agrees at 9 bases. The germline gives CDR1 SGHVS, CDR2 FNYEAQ. The CDR3 runs to 15 residues. The ends lost 1 base at V and 8 bases at J; junction bases unmatched: 3. CDR3 in amino acids: CASSLEGQGYSPLHF. CDR3 bases: TGTGCCAGCAGCTTAGAGGGACAGGGTTATTCACCCCTCCACTTT.

CDR3 nucleotide sequence: TGTGCCAGCAGCTTAGCCGGTATCAACACCATATATTTT. Translated: CASSLAGINTIYF. The chain employs TRBV7-8 and TRBJ1-3; D unclear. CDR3 length: 13 amino acids. Trimming pared 0 bases from V and 7 bases from J, leaving 7 bases between. CDR1 is SGHVS, CDR2 FQNEAQ, per germline.

In its sample, this clone was seen once. The chain carries TRBV5-1 and TRBJ2-3, with 9 nucleotides matching TRBD1. V lost 2 bases, J lost 3 bases, and 7 bases stayed unmatched. The CDR3 contains 16 residues. Germline loops: CDR1 SGHRS, CDR2 YFSETQ. CDR3 DNA: TGCGCCAGCAGCTTAGTACGAGGACAGGGGACAGATACGCAGTATTTT. It translates to CASSLVRGQGTDTQYF. The full variable domain, with the rest looked up from reference TRBV5-1 and TRBJ2-3, is KAGVTQTPRYLIKTRGQQVTLSCSPISGHRSVSWYQQTPGQGLQFLFEYFSETQRNKGNFPGRFSGRQFSNSRSEMNVSTLELGDSALYLCASSLVRGQGTDTQYFGPGTRLTVL.

This chain uses TRBV7-9 with TRBJ2-1; 10 bases are shared with TRBD2. The CDR3 has 16 amino acids. J gave up 2 bases and V 5 bases, and 6 bases lay outside the gene matches. CDR1 SEHNR and CDR2 FQNEAQ come from the germline V gene (reference sequence). The CDR3 sequence: CASSLSSGGPYNEQFF. CDR3 nucleotide sequence: TGTGCCAGCAGCCTCTCTAGCGGGGGACCCTACAATGAGCAGTTCTTC.

The chain couples TRBV6-1 to TRBJ1-2; D gene uncertain. The V gene lost 4 bases and the J gene lost 7 bases, with 4 bases spanning the gap. CDR3 length: 10 amino acids. The germline V gene has CDR1 MNHNS and CDR2 SASEGT. This chain's CDR3 is CASSGPGYTF. The CDR3 nucleotides are TGTGCCAGCAGTGGGCCTGGCTACACCTTC.

The chain employs TRBV21-1 and TRBJ2-3; the D call of TRBD2 is as the table states it, not checked on the DNA. TRBV21-1 is a pseudogene. The CDR3 has 19 amino acids. This CDR3 reads CASSKRSREVPSSTDTQYF. The CDR3 DNA reads as TGTGCCAGCAGCAAAAGGAGCAGGGAGGTGCCCTCTAGCACAGATACGCAGTATTTT.

The chain recombines TRBV2 with TRBJ2-7; D is unresolved. Germline loops: CDR1 SNHLY, CDR2 FYNNEI. The V and J ends lost 2 bases and 4 bases respectively, with 3 bases between them. This CDR3 has 11 amino acids. The DNA of the CDR3 is TGTGCCAGCAGTGAACTGTACGAGCAGTACTTC. Its protein product is CASSELYEQYF.

Comment on this clone: Other DNA sequences from this sample encode an identical CDR3 as well. The V gene is TRBV5-1, the J gene TRBJ1-1; TRBD1 might be the D (5 bases). The CDR3 is made up of 16 amino acids. Trimming removed 2 bases at V and 0 bases at J, with 14 bases between. Germline loops: CDR1 SGHRS, CDR2 YFSETQ. CDR3 DNA sequence: TGCGCCAGCAGCTTAGGCACAGGCATTATGAACACTGAAGCTTTCTTT. Its protein is CASSLGTGIMNTEAFF.

This sequence joins TRBV9 and TRBJ2-3; 7 nucleotides line up with TRBD1. The V gene's germline CDR1 is SGDLS and CDR2 YYNGEE. The CDR3 is 14 residues long. V lost 4 bases and J lost 2; bases outside the gene matches: 4. The CDR3 DNA sequence: TGTGCCAGCAGCCGGGACAGTCACACAGATACGCAGTATTTT. Its protein is CASSRDSHTDTQYF.

V and J are TRBV13 and TRBJ1-4; TRBD1 matches 7 bases. From germline, CDR1 is PRHDT and CDR2 FYEKMQ (reference sequence). The CDR3 has 15 residues. Trimming removed 6 bases from V and 2 bases from J; junction bases left unmatched: 6. CDR3 sequence: CASSRRGPTNEKLFF. For the CDR3, the DNA is TGTGCCAGCAGTCGAAGGGGGCCTACTAATGAAAAACTGTTTTTT. Full variable domain (rest looked up from reference TRBV13 and TRBJ1-4): AAGVIQSPRHLIKEKRETATLKCYPIPRHDTVYWYQQGPGQDPQFLISFYEKMQSDKGSIPDRFSAQQFSDYHSELNMSSLELGDSALYFCASSRRGPTNEKLFFGSGTQLSVL.

This clone occurred once. This rearrangement joins TRBV4-1 to TRBJ2-1, with D tentatively TRBD1 (5 bases). The germline V gene encodes CDR1 MGHRA and CDR2 YSYEKL. Trimming removed 6 bases from V and 6 bases from J, with 9 bases in between. There are 12 residues in the CDR3. CDR3 region: CASSRGFNEQFF. The CDR3 region has the DNA TGCGCCAGCAGTAGGGGATTCAATGAGCAGTTCTTC.

The rearrangement uses TRBV7-4 and TRBJ1-2, with 7 bases matching TRBD1. The CDR3 loop spans 13 amino acids. With 6 bases clipped from V and 4 bases from J, the junction kept 5 bases outside the gene matches. The V gene's germline CDR1 is SGHVT and CDR2 SQSDAQ. The CDR3 loop is CASRTDRVYGYTF. The CDR3 coding sequence is TGTGCCAGCAGGACCGACAGGGTCTATGGCTACACCTTC.

V is TRBV30 and J is TRBJ2-3, with D perhaps matching TRBD1 (5 bases). The ends were cut back, 3 bases at V and 0 bases at J, with 13 bases in the middle. Germline V lookup: CDR1 GTSNPN, CDR2 SVGIG (reference sequence). The CDR3 spans 15 residues. In nucleotides, the CDR3 is TGTGCCTGGAGAGTAACAGGTCCTAGCACAGATACGCAGTATTTT. Amino acid sequence: CAWRVTGPSTDTQYF. The variable domain in full, completed from reference TRBV30 and TRBJ2-3, reads SQTIHQWPATLVQPVGSPLSLECTVEGTSNPNLYWYRQAAGRGLQLLFYSVGIGQISSEVPQNLSASRPQDRQFILSSKKLLLSDSGFYLCAWRVTGPSTDTQYFGPGTRLTVL.

The V and J genes are TRBV6-5 and TRBJ1-4, with D unresolved. The CDR3 is made up of 14 amino acids. Germline V gives CDR1 MNHEY, CDR2 SVGAGI. The V gene lost 8 bases and the J gene lost 1 base, with 11 bases spanning the gap. The CDR3 sequence: CASGRGRTNEKLFF. The CDR3 bases are TGTGCCAGCGGTCGGGGAAGAACTAATGAAAAACTGTTTTTT.

This chain connects TRBV4-3 to TRBJ2-3; D may be TRBD2 (6 bases). V was trimmed by 0 bases and J by 0 bases, leaving 22 bases between them. CDR1 is LGHNA, CDR2 YSLEER, per germline. The CDR3 has 20 residues. The CDR3 nucleotides read TGCGCCAGCAGCCAAGAGGCTCCTAGGGGACCCGGGACTAGCACAGATACGCAGTATTTT. Amino acid sequence: CASSQEAPRGPGTSTDTQYF.

The rearrangement joins TRBV13 to TRBJ2-7, with TRBD1 matching 8 bases. Germline lookup yields CDR1 PRHDT and CDR2 FYEKMQ (reference sequence). V trimming: 3 bases; J trimming: 4 bases; junction bases outside the gene matches: 2. This CDR3 contains 13 residues. The chain's CDR3 is CASSLGTGYEQYF. In nucleotides, the CDR3 is TGTGCCAGCAGCTTGGGGACAGGATACGAGCAGTACTTC.

The rearrangement uses TRBV11-2 and TRBJ2-7; weak D call: TRBD1 (6 bases). The CDR3 has 15 residues. The V gene lost 1 base and the J gene lost 2 bases, with 12 bases spanning the gap. Germline CDR1 is SGHAT and CDR2 is FQNNGV. The DNA of the CDR3 is TGTGCCAGCAGCTTAGCGGGCCAGGGGCCCTACGAGCAGTACTTC. This sequence encodes CASSLAGQGPYEQYF.

The sample holds a few counts of this clone. The V call is TRBV6-5, the J call TRBJ1-2; D call uncertain. Trimming stripped 5 bases from V and 4 bases from J, with 11 bases between. The CDR3 is 13 amino acids. Germline V lookup: CDR1 MNHEY, CDR2 SVGAGI. CDR3 sequence: CASSEDTLYGYTF. The CDR3 DNA reads TGTGCCAGCAGTGAAGACACCCTCTATGGCTACACCTTC.

The chain carries TRBV6-5 and TRBJ2-5; possible D gene TRBD2, 6 bases. TRBJ2-7 explains the end of the DNA better; the J call may be wrong. This CDR3 has 13 residues. Germline V gene data show CDR1 as MNHEY and CDR2 as SVGAGI. The CDR3 protein is CASSYTGVGEQYF. The DNA for the CDR3 is TGTGCCAGCAGTTATACGGGGGTAGGCGAGCAGTACTTC.